What follows are 26 T cell receptor beta chains derived from one specimen sequenced in a study of T cell repertoires in cytomegalovirus infection. Their recognized antigens are unknown. TCRdb re-called the reads through MiXCR, storing one row per CDR3 protein. The table lists approximately 120,000 distinct CDR3 sequences, 25% to 35% of them singletons. Here the sequenced sample was CD8+ T cells from cultured PBMCs, taken from culture after CMV antigen stimulation. The source of these receptors is a human donor in good health (CMV status not recorded). Some clones in this sample may be carry-over from other donors' samples.

This clonotype was found many times. The chain couples TRBV6-1 to TRBJ1-2; D is possibly TRBD1 (6 bases). Germline V gene data show CDR1 as MNHNS and CDR2 as SASEGT. The CDR3 spans 13 residues. Trimming took off 6 bases at V and 2 bases at J, with 10 bases between the two ends. The CDR3 nucleotides are TGTGCCAGCAGGAGACAGGACAACTATGGCTACACCTTC. This gives the protein CASRRQDNYGYTF.

The chain links TRBV19 to TRBJ1-1; D is possibly TRBD1 (5 bases). The CDR3 sequence is 12 residues long. The V end was cut by 7 bases, the J end by 5 bases, with 11 bases between. Germline V gene sequence: CDR1 LNHDA, CDR2 SQIVND (reference sequence). In DNA form, the CDR3 reads TGTGCCAGTACGATGGGGGTTACTGAAGCTTTCTTT. Its protein product is CASTMGVTEAFF.

The chain has TRBV12-3 or TRBV12-4 and TRBJ1-2, with D possibly being TRBD1 (5 bases). The ends were cut back, 5 bases at V and 4 bases at J, with 14 bases in the middle. The CDR3 has 14 amino acids. CDR3 DNA: TGTGCCAGCAGTGTGAGCGGGACGATCTATGGCTACACCTTC. Encoded protein: CASSVSGTIYGYTF.

This chain uses TRBV4-1 with TRBJ2-7, with TRBD1 identical over 10 bases. Per germline, CDR1 MGHRA and CDR2 YSYEKL. The V segment lost 5 bases and the J segment 1 base; nucleotides outside the gene matches: 5. This CDR3 spans 15 amino acids. The CDR3 region has the DNA TGCGCCAGCAGCACCCGGGACAGGGGTTCCTACGAGCAGTACTTC. This codes for CASSTRDRGSYEQYF.

This clonotype was observed a handful of times. This chain uses TRBV19 with TRBJ2-1; TRBD2 is a possible D gene (5 bases). Between the trimmed V and J ends, which lost 5 bases and 8 bases, there was a span of 19 bases. Germline loops: CDR1 LNHDA, CDR2 SQIVND (reference sequence). The CDR3 sequence is 15 residues long. CDR3 protein: CASSPLWEYIDEQFF. CDR3 DNA: TGTGCCAGTAGTCCGTTGTGGGAGTACATCGATGAGCAGTTCTTC.

This clonotype was observed many times. This chain connects TRBV6-2 or TRBV6-3 to TRBJ2-2; the match to TRBD2 covers 8 bases. This CDR3 spans 18 amino acids. V shed 2 bases and J 5 bases; nucleotides not matched to a gene: 13. CDR1 MNHEY and CDR2 SVGEGT come from the germline V gene. The CDR3 protein is CASSYVPSGLPRTGELFF. The CDR3 nucleotides are TGTGCCAGCAGTTACGTGCCTAGCGGGCTCCCGAGGACCGGGGAGCTGTTTTTT.

This clonotype was observed a handful of times. It may be a read error: a sequence one base away is much more abundant. This chain links TRBV25-1 with TRBJ2-2, with a possible D match to TRBD2 (6 bases). V was trimmed by 8 bases and J by 6 bases, leaving 13 bases between them. CDR3 length equals 13 residues. Looked up from germline, CDR1 is MGHDK and CDR2 is SYGVNS. The CDR3 nucleotides are TGTGCCAGCTGTGCTGGGGAGGCCGGGGAGCTGTTTTTT. As protein: CASCAGEAGELFF.

The chain's CDR3 is CASSLVGGAYEQYF. CDR3 sequence (DNA): TGTGCCAGCAGTCTCGTTGGGGGCGCCTACGAGCAGTACTTC. This chain joins TRBV12-3 or TRBV12-4 and TRBJ2-7; D may be TRBD1 (6 bases). The CDR3 extends over 14 amino acids. The ends were cut back, 5 bases at V and 2 bases at J, with 13 bases in the middle.

The V call is TRBV7-2, the J call TRBJ1-6; 9 bases map to TRBD1. V lost 4 bases and J lost 4; bases outside the gene matches: 8. This CDR3 region has 17 residues. The germline CDR1 and CDR2 sequences are SGHTA and FQGNSA. CDR3 DNA sequence: TGTGCCAGCAGCTCAAACAGGGGGCCGGTATATAATTCACCCCTCCACTTT. Translating it yields CASSSNRGPVYNSPLHF. The complete variable domain, with remaining parts taken from reference TRBV7-2 and TRBJ1-6, reads GAGVSQSPSNKVTEKGKDVELRCDPISGHTALYWYRQSLGQGLEFLIYFQGNSAPDKSGLPSDRFSAERTGGSVSTLTIQRTQQEDSAVYLCASSSNRGPVYNSPLHFGNGTRLTVT.

This rearrangement joins TRBV9 to TRBJ2-3; 7 nucleotides line up with TRBD1. The CDR3 spans 14 residues. The germline V gene has CDR1 SGDLS and CDR2 YYNGEE. J was trimmed by 1 base and V by 3 bases; bases with no gene match: 2. As DNA, the CDR3 is TGTGCCAGCAGCGACGGACAGGGCACAGATACGCAGTATTTT. Translation gives CASSDGQGTDTQYF.

V is TRBV12-3 or TRBV12-4 and J is TRBJ2-2; D remains ambiguous. The V gene lost 8 bases and the J gene lost 1 base, with 8 bases spanning the gap. CDR3 length: 13 amino acids. The DNA of the CDR3 is TGTGCCAGCTCCAGCTTGAACACCGGGGAGCTGTTTTTT. Protein sequence: CASSSLNTGELFF.

This clonotype was seen at least ten times. The V gene is TRBV7-6, the J gene TRBJ2-1, with a tentative D call TRBD2 (5 bases). Trimming took off 4 bases at V and 8 bases at J, with 9 bases between the two ends. The V gene's germline CDR1 is SGHVS and CDR2 FNYEAQ. This CDR3 region has 12 residues. The CDR3 DNA reads as TGTGCCAGCAGCTCTGAGAGGGATGAGCAGTTCTTC. It yields the protein CASSSERDEQFF.

The chain is built from TRBV29-1 and TRBJ2-1; D gene ambiguous. Per the germline V gene, CDR1 is SQVTM and CDR2 is ANQGSEA. This CDR3 contains 11 residues. V gave up 4 bases and J gave up 4 bases, with 5 bases separating them. CDR3 coding DNA: TGCAGCGTTGGAGCATACAATGAGCAGTTCTTC. Protein sequence: CSVGAYNEQFF.

The V and J genes are TRBV11-2 and TRBJ2-7; TRBD1 or TRBD2 may be the D gene (5 bases each). The CDR3 totals 14 residues. V lost 5 bases, J lost 1 base, and 12 bases lay in between. The germline V gene has CDR1 SGHAT and CDR2 FQNNGV. The CDR3 nucleotides read TGTGCCAGCAGCCAGTTTGGGGGTTCCTACGAGCAGTACTTC. Amino acid sequence: CASSQFGGSYEQYF.

This clonotype has a handful of counts. This chain links TRBV7-2 with TRBJ2-1; 9 bases are a match to TRBD2. V trimming: 4 bases; J trimming: 9 bases; junction bases outside the gene matches: 19. CDR3 length: 18 residues. Germline CDR1 reads SGHTA; CDR2 reads FQGNSA. DNA for the CDR3: TGTGCCAGCAGCTCCGAGGCGAATAGCGGGGGATACCGGAGTGAGCAGTTCTTC. This encodes CASSSEANSGGYRSEQFF.

This clonotype showed up just a few times. The chain uses TRBV12-3 or TRBV12-4 and TRBJ1-1; D perhaps matches TRBD1 (6 bases). Trimming shortened V by 6 bases and J by 8 bases, and 13 bases separated the two germline ends. CDR3 size: 12 residues. The CDR3 DNA reads as TGTGCCAGCAGCCCAACCGGGACAGAAGCTTTCTTT. Translated, it gives CASSPTGTEAFF.

This clonotype was detected ten times or more. The rearrangement uses TRBV20-1 and TRBJ2-2, with D possibly matching TRBD2 (5 bases). This CDR3 has 11 amino acids. The V end lost 3 bases, the J end lost 7 bases, and 6 bases lay between the germline ends. Germline CDR1 reads DFQATT; CDR2 reads SNEGSKA (reference sequence). The CDR3 sequence: CSASRDGELFF. CDR3 coding DNA: TGCAGTGCTAGTCGGGACGGGGAGCTGTTTTTT.

This chain joins TRBV7-2 and TRBJ1-2; D gene ambiguous. Germline-derived CDR1 and CDR2 are SGHTA and FQGNSA. V lost 1 base and J 0 bases, leaving 18 bases between the germline ends. The CDR3 runs 18 residues. DNA of the CDR3: TGTGCCAGCAGCTTAGGTGGAGGGCCAATTTCAGCTAACTATGGCTACACCTTC. Translating gives CASSLGGGPISANYGYTF.

The V and J genes are TRBV19 and TRBJ2-2; 9 bases are a match to TRBD2. CDR1 is LNHDA and CDR2 is SQIVND in the germline V gene (reference sequence). The CDR3 has 17 residues. V was pared by 9 bases and J by 0 bases, with 11 bases of the junction left unmatched. CDR3 sequence reads: CASLSWSGGSNTGELFF. DNA of the CDR3: TGTGCCAGCCTATCTTGGAGCGGGGGGTCGAACACCGGGGAGCTGTTTTTT. Based on the CDR3 plus reference TRBV19 and TRBJ2-2, the full variable domain is DGGITQSPKYLFRKEGQNVTLSCEQNLNHDAMYWYRQDPGQGLRLIYYSQIVNDFQKGDIAEGYSVSREKKESFPLTVTSAQKNPTAFYLCASLSWSGGSNTGELFFGEGSRLTVL.

This chain links TRBV12-3 or TRBV12-4 with TRBJ2-1; 8 bases fit TRBD2. The CDR3 is 14 amino acids. The ends lost 6 bases at V and 3 bases at J; junction bases unmatched: 4. The CDR3 is CASSPGGFYNEQFF. CDR3 nucleotide sequence: TGTGCCAGCAGCCCGGGGGGGTTCTACAATGAGCAGTTCTTC.

This clonotype has a count of ten or more. V is TRBV7-8 and J is TRBJ1-6, with TRBD1 as a possible D gene (6 bases). CDR1 SGHVS and CDR2 FQNEAQ come from the germline V gene. V was cut by 1 base and J by 0 bases, with 10 bases left in between. The length of the CDR3 is 17 residues. The CDR3 nucleotides are TGTGCCAGCAGCTTAGACACAGGGAGCTCCTATAATTCACCCCTCCACTTT. It encodes CASSLDTGSSYNSPLHF. Combining the CDR3 with reference TRBV7-8 and TRBJ1-6 gives the whole variable domain GAGVSQSPRYKVAKRGQDVALRCDPISGHVSLFWYQQALGQGPEFLTYFQNEAQLDKSGLPSDRFFAERPEGSVSTLKIQRTQQEDSAVYLCASSLDTGSSYNSPLHFGNGTRLTVT.

The table lists this clonotype with many counts. CDR3 in amino acids: CASSYGGGDNEQFF. The DNA of the CDR3 is TGTGCCAGCAGTTACGGAGGTGGAGACAATGAGCAGTTCTTC. The genes are TRBV6-5 and TRBJ2-1; D is possibly TRBD2 (5 bases). This CDR3 is built from 14 residues. Trimming left V 2 bases short and J 5 bases short, with 10 bases between. CDR1 is MNHEY and CDR2 is SVGAGI in the germline V gene.

This clonotype was detected only a few times. J is TRBJ2-7 and V is TRBV5-4; no definite D call. This CDR3 has 12 residues. V gave up 0 bases and J gave up 5 bases, with 6 bases separating them. CDR1 and CDR2 from the germline V gene are SGHNT and YYREEE (reference sequence). The CDR3 reads CASSLGVNEQYF. Written as DNA, the CDR3 is TGTGCCAGCAGCTTGGGGGTCAACGAGCAGTACTTC.

In its sample, this clonotype was seen a few times. The chain combines TRBV6-1 with TRBJ2-5; 10 bases are shared with TRBD2. Germline CDR1 MNHNS, CDR2 SASEGT. The CDR3 is 16 residues long. Germline trimming cut 2 bases from V and 4 bases from J; bases unmatched to any gene: 7. The CDR3 protein is CASSEYPASGGETQYF. For the CDR3, the DNA is TGTGCCAGCAGTGAATACCCCGCTAGCGGGGGAGAGACCCAGTACTTC.

The chain couples TRBV18 to TRBJ2-7, with no clear D. The CDR3 has 9 residues. Deletions cut 6 bases from V and 8 bases from J, with 5 bases between. The germline V gene encodes CDR1 KGHSH and CDR2 LQKENI. The CDR3 loop reads CASSLKQYF. The CDR3 DNA follows: TGTGCCAGCTCCCTTAAGCAGTACTTC.

The rearrangement joins TRBV6-5 to TRBJ2-7, with 9 bases that match TRBD1. The germline V gene encodes CDR1 MNHEY and CDR2 SVGAGI. J was trimmed by 5 bases and V by 6 bases; bases with no gene match: 8. CDR3 length equals 14 residues. CDR3 sequence: CASRPQGAKNEQYF. Here the CDR3 DNA reads TGTGCCAGCAGGCCACAGGGGGCTAAGAACGAGCAGTACTTC.